The 21 T cell receptor beta chains listed next were all sequenced from one sample in a study of T cell repertoires in cytomegalovirus infection. TCRdb re-called the reads through MiXCR, storing one row per CDR3 protein. Seen here are approximately 700,000 distinct CDR3 sequences, under 40% observed once, and the top ten hold around 3%. The sequencing sample was made of PBMCs. The receptors were sampled from a human donor in good health (CMV status not recorded). Some clones in this sample may be carry-over from other donors' samples.

This clonotype was seen ten or more times. V usage is TRBV7-8 and J usage is TRBJ2-3, with unresolved D. With 4 bases removed from V and 6 bases from J, the gap between germline ends came to 8 bases. The V gene's germline CDR1 is SGHVS and CDR2 FQNEAQ. The CDR3 length is 12 residues. CDR3 region: CASSSPADTQYF. CDR3 DNA sequence: TGTGCCAGCAGCTCACCTGCGGATACGCAGTATTTT.

The rearrangement joins TRBV7-9 to TRBJ2-7; TRBD1 is a possible D gene (5 bases). Germline V gene data show CDR1 as SEHNR and CDR2 as FQNEAQ (reference sequence). CDR3 length: 12 amino acids. Trimming took off 5 bases at V and 6 bases at J, with 11 bases between the two ends. CDR3: CASSPPGFEQYF. Written as DNA, the CDR3 is TGTGCCAGCAGCCCCCCAGGGTTCGAGCAGTACTTC.

The gene calls are TRBV11-2 and TRBJ2-3, with no clear D. This CDR3 has 13 residues. Germline CDR1 SGHAT, CDR2 FQNNGV. The ends were cut back, 5 bases at V and 9 bases at J, with 15 bases in the middle. CDR3 sequence reads: CASSPLIRLTQYF. CDR3 sequence (DNA): TGTGCCAGCAGCCCTTTGATCCGTTTAACGCAGTATTTT.

This clonotype was detected only a few times. The chain combines TRBV12-3 or TRBV12-4 with TRBJ1-5, with D perhaps matching TRBD1 (5 bases). The V end lost 3 bases, the J end lost 1 base, and 10 bases lay between the germline ends. The CDR3 contains 15 residues. The CDR3 reads CASSFRVPSNQPQHF. CDR3 in DNA: TGTGCCAGCAGTTTCAGGGTCCCGAGCAATCAGCCCCAGCATTTT.

In regard to this clonotype: It may be a read error: a sequence one base away is much more abundant. The chain is built from TRBV7-8 and TRBJ2-1; unclear D gene. The length of the CDR3 is 14 residues. Germline values: CDR1 SGHVS, CDR2 FQNEAQ. V was shortened by 2 bases and J by 3 bases, with 8 bases between the two germline ends. The CDR3 sequence: CASSLLSRYNEQFF. In DNA form, the CDR3 reads TGTGCCAGCAGCTTATTATCTCGCTACAATGAGCAGTTCTTC.

The genes are TRBV6-2 or TRBV6-3 and TRBJ2-3; the D is unclear. Trimming took 4 bases from V and 0 from J, leaving 8 bases between them. There are 14 residues in the CDR3. Germline CDR1 is MNHEY and CDR2 is SVGEGT. CDR3 coding DNA: TGTGCCAGCAGTTCCCTTAGAAGCACAGATACGCAGTATTTT. Protein sequence: CASSSLRSTDTQYF.

This chain links TRBV28 with TRBJ2-7, with a possible D match to TRBD2 (5 bases). The CDR3 is 13 amino acids. V was pared by 4 bases and J by 2 bases, with 9 bases between. Looked up from germline, CDR1 is MDHEN and CDR2 is SYDVKM. This CDR3 reads CASSWTGTYEQYF. CDR3 nucleotide sequence: TGTGCCAGCAGTTGGACGGGAACCTACGAGCAGTACTTC.

The rearrangement joins TRBV24-1 to TRBJ1-1; TRBD1 matches at 11 bases. V gave up 7 bases and J gave up 5 bases; unmatched junction bases: 8. The CDR3 has 15 amino acids. Germline CDR1 reads KGHDR; CDR2 reads SFDVKD. Here the CDR3 reads CATRPSDRGRTEAFF. CDR3 coding DNA: TGTGCCACCAGACCTTCGGACAGGGGGCGGACTGAAGCTTTCTTT.

The chain joins TRBV2 to TRBJ1-1; TRBD1 agrees at 7 bases. Germline-derived CDR1 and CDR2 are SNHLY and FYNNEI. The V gene end was trimmed by 7 bases and the J gene end by 4 bases; junction bases not matched to a gene: 9. The CDR3 loop spans 14 amino acids. This CDR3 reads CASIRDSSVTEAFF. Written as DNA, the CDR3 is TGTGCCAGCATCCGGGACAGCTCGGTCACTGAAGCTTTCTTT.

The rearrangement uses TRBV20-1 and TRBJ1-2; D may be TRBD1 (6 bases). Trimming pared 2 bases from V and 1 base from J, leaving 20 bases between. From germline, CDR1 is DFQATT and CDR2 SNEGSKA (reference sequence). This CDR3 region has 17 residues. CDR3 region: CSARPRTGTPLNYGYTF. In DNA form, the CDR3 reads TGCAGTGCTAGACCAAGAACCGGGACACCCCTTAACTATGGCTACACCTTC.

V is TRBV2 and J is TRBJ1-2; D remains ambiguous. CDR3 size: 12 residues. Germline V lookup: CDR1 SNHLY, CDR2 FYNNEI. The CDR3 nucleotides are TGTGCAGGAACGAGACTAAACTATGGCTACACCTTC. Translating it yields CAGTRLNYGYTF.

The V gene is TRBV27, the J gene TRBJ2-7; D possibly matches TRBD1 or TRBD2 (5 bases each). Germline CDR1 is MNHEY and CDR2 is SMNVEV (reference sequence). The germline V and J ends were trimmed by 9 bases and 3 bases, with 15 bases remaining between them. The CDR3 runs to 13 residues. The CDR3 DNA sequence: TGTGCCAGAAGTCCGGGACGGGGCTACGAGCAGTACTTC. Encoded protein: CARSPGRGYEQYF.

This clonotype occurred a few times. This chain connects TRBV12-3 or TRBV12-4 to TRBJ2-2, with D perhaps being TRBD1 or TRBD2 (5 bases each). Trimming removed 6 bases at V and 0 bases at J, with 14 bases between. The CDR3 runs 16 residues. As DNA, the CDR3 is TGTGCCAGCAGCTTCAAGGGACGATCGAACACCGGGGAGCTGTTTTTT. It yields the protein CASSFKGRSNTGELFF.

With respect to this clonotype: Germline is not matched at one junction end, which may reflect a read error. The chain joins TRBV19 to TRBJ2-2, with unresolved D. The CDR3 is 17 amino acids. Per germline, CDR1 LNHDA and CDR2 SQIVND (reference sequence). The chain's CDR3 is CASSIVVGDANTGELFF. CDR3 coding DNA: TGTGCTAGTAGTATTGTTGTTGGGGATGCGAACACCGGGGAGCTGTTTTTT.

Comment on this clonotype: One end of the junction fails to match germline, which may point to a read error. This chain connects TRBV5-3 to TRBJ1-6; the D gene is possibly TRBD1 (5 bases). TRBV5-3 is filed as an ORF, its function uncertain. The CDR3 has 17 amino acids. The CDR3 loop reads CASSLGGQRGLNSPLHF. The CDR3 DNA is TGTGCCAGCAGCTTGGGGGGTCAACGAGGGCTAAATTCACCCCTCCACTTT.

The chain employs TRBV6-1 and TRBJ2-7; TRBD1 might be the D (5 bases). Germline values: CDR1 MNHNS, CDR2 SASEGT. V was pared by 7 bases and J by 4 bases, with 17 bases between. This CDR3 comprises 14 residues. Here the CDR3 reads CASTGQGLGYEQYF. The CDR3 bases are TGTGCCAGCACCGGACAAGGTTTGGGGTACGAGCAGTACTTC.

J is TRBJ1-1 and V is TRBV19; no reliable D call. This CDR3 has 15 amino acids. Deletions cut 0 bases from V and 0 bases from J, with 8 bases between. Germline lookup yields CDR1 LNHDA and CDR2 SQIVND (reference sequence). CDR3 sequence reads: CASSIDLGMNTEAFF. DNA of the CDR3: TGTGCCAGTAGTATAGATCTGGGAATGAACACTGAAGCTTTCTTT.

There are a few counts of this clonotype. The V call is TRBV7-2, the J call TRBJ2-7, with D unclear. CDR3 size: 13 residues. V lost 3 bases to trimming and J lost 5 bases, with 11 bases between them. CDR1 SGHTA and CDR2 FQGNSA come from the germline V gene. CDR3 sequence reads: CASSFARRNEQYF. CDR3 sequence (DNA): TGTGCCAGCAGCTTTGCACGGCGAAACGAGCAGTACTTC. Looking up the rest from reference TRBV7-2 and TRBJ2-7 gives the full variable domain: GAGVSQSPSNKVTEKGKDVELRCDPISGHTALYWYRQSLGQGLEFLIYFQGNSAPDKSGLPSDRFSAERTGGSVSTLTIQRTQQEDSAVYLCASSFARRNEQYFGPGTRLTVT.

The rearrangement links TRBV2 to TRBJ2-1, with D possibly matching TRBD2 (5 bases). V dropped 8 bases and J dropped 4 bases, with 15 bases sitting between them. CDR1 is SNHLY and CDR2 is FYNNEI in the germline V gene. The CDR3 runs 14 residues. CDR3 loop: CASCLDRTYNEQFF. For the CDR3, the DNA is TGTGCCAGCTGCTTAGATCGGACTTACAATGAGCAGTTCTTC. The full variable domain, rest sourced from reference TRBV2 and TRBJ2-1, is EPEVTQTPSHQVTQMGQEVILRCVPISNHLYFYWYRQILGQKVEFLVSFYNNEISEKSEIFDDQFSVERPDGSNFTLKIRSTKLEDSAMYFCASCLDRTYNEQFFGPGTRLTVL.

Details on this clonotype: This CDR3 fails to terminate in the conserved phenylalanine or tryptophan, so it likely reflects a read error. The rearrangement joins TRBV20-1 to TRBJ2-1; D possibly corresponds to TRBD2 (7 bases). CDR3 size: 15 residues. Germline-derived CDR1 and CDR2 are DFQATT and SNEGSKA (reference sequence). V was pared by 8 bases and J by 3 bases, with 20 bases between. CDR3: CSTRLGGGYYNEQFC. CDR3 sequence (DNA): TGCAGTACGAGACTAGGGGGGGGGTACTACAATGAGCAGTTCTGC.

The genes are TRBV7-9 and TRBJ1-6, with 9 bases that match TRBD1. The germline CDR1 and CDR2 sequences are SEHNR and FQNEAQ (reference sequence). This CDR3 has 15 residues. After removal of 2 bases from V and 7 bases from J, the junction contained 3 bases not matched to a gene. The CDR3 region is CASSLQGQGNSPLHF. Written as DNA, the CDR3 is TGTGCCAGCAGCTTACAGGGACAGGGAAATTCACCCCTCCACTTT.